Here is one T cell receptor beta chain with its context. Its matching antigen is unknown. Donors had nominal health at sampling but likely had unrecorded immune exposures. The V end lost 0 bases, the J end lost 2 bases, and 13 bases lay between the germline ends. CDR1 and CDR2 from the germline V gene are LGHNA and YSLEER. This CDR3 spans 17 amino acids. The sample is drawn from a study of cytomegalovirus exposure and HLA in healthy donors. The primer mix had 60 Vbeta and 13 Jbeta primers. The table came from immunoSEQ multiplex PCR; TCRdb's copy has only in-frame clones and leaves some out. The sample holds 130,000 to 150,000 clones, around 81% seen once. Findings and caveats of the study: Earlier analysis looked at TCR beta V segments, and most were productive about 87% or about 30% of the time. Reported results showed that the classifier diagnosed cytomegalovirus status with high specificity and sensitivity. Evidence from a later analysis indicated that most CMV-associated TCR beta chains looked HLA-restricted.

This chain links TRBV4-3 with TRBJ2-2; D is undetermined. This sequence originates from a man in his forties or fifties in good health and CMV-seropositive. The material sequenced was PBMCs. CDR3 nucleotide sequence: TGCGCCAGCAGCCAAGAGGTCGCCAGGTTTAACACCGGGGAGCTGTTTTTT. Translating it yields CASSQEVARFNTGELFF.